These T cell receptor beta chains were read from a single sample in a study of cytomegalovirus exposure and HLA in healthy donors. The method was immunoSEQ multiplex PCR; TCRdb's version includes in-frame clones alone and lacks a portion of them. In the table there are under 150,000 clones, more than 75% of which are singletons. The source material was PBMCs. These receptors originate from a man between 18 and 29 years old in good health and CMV-seronegative. Both conserved end residues are part of each CDR3. The D gene is left open where the match is weak. Clone size, where shown, is once, few, many, or a class for clones that have expanded.

v_gene	d_gene	len	j_gene	abundance	CDR3nt	CDR3aa
TRBV5-8	NA	15	TRBJ1-6	NA	TGTGCCAGCAGCCGACAGAGCCTATCGAGTTCACCCCTCCACTTT	CASSRQSLSSSPLHF
TRBV11-2	NA	15	TRBJ1-1	NA	TGTGCCAGCAGCCCACAGACAATAGGGAACACTGAAGCTTTCTTT	CASSPQTIGNTEAFF
TRBV19	NA	20	TRBJ1-6	NA	TGTGCCAGTACCGCTTTTGGGACATGGAACCCAAGCTCCTATAATTCACCCCTCCACTTT	CASTAFGTWNPSSYNSPLHF
TRBV6-6	NA	14	TRBJ1-2	NA	TGTGCCAGCAGTTCAGGTCCCCCCAACTATGGCTACACCTTC	CASSSGPPNYGYTF
TRBV11-2	NA	13	TRBJ1-1	NA	TGTGCCAGCAGCTCCCACTTGAACACTGAAGCTTTCTTT	CASSSHLNTEAFF
TRBV7-6	NA	12	TRBJ1-2	NA	TGTGCCAGCAGCTTGGGCAGCTATGGCTACACCTTC	CASSLGSYGYTF
TRBV5-6	NA	16	TRBJ1-1	NA	TGTGCCAGCAGCCCGAACAGGTACAAGGGGAACACTGAAGCTTTCTTT	CASSPNRYKGNTEAFF
TRBV19	NA	14	TRBJ1-1	few	TGTGCCAGTAGTATGGAGGGACGAAGGACTGAAGCTTTCTTT	CASSMEGRRTEAFF
TRBV5-1	NA	14	TRBJ2-1	few	TGCGCCAGTGCACAGGGGGGGGCACACAATGAGCAGTTCTTC	CASAQGGAHNEQFF
TRBV4-3	TRBD2	15	TRBJ2-5	NA	TGCGCCAGCAGCCAGATAGCGGGGATCCAAGAGACCCAGTACTTC	CASSQIAGIQETQYF
TRBV12-5	NA	17	TRBJ2-5	NA	TGTGCTAGTGGTCCTCAGGGGAGGGTGATTTCGGTAGAGACCCAGTACTTC	CASGPQGRVISVETQYF
TRBV5-1	NA	15	TRBJ1-1	NA	TGCGCCAGCAGCTTGCGAGGGCGATCGAACACTGAAGCTTTCTTT	CASSLRGRSNTEAFF
TRBV6-1	NA	12	TRBJ2-3	NA	TGTGCCAGCAGAGCGAGCACAGATACGCAGTATTTT	CASRASTDTQYF
TRBV5-6	NA	13	TRBJ1-6	NA	TGTGCCAGCAGCTTGGAAGGGGGATCACCCCTCCACTTT	CASSLEGGSPLHF
TRBV5-6	TRBD1	14	TRBJ1-2	NA	TGTGCCAGCAGCGATGGACAGGGGGACTATGGCTACACCTTC	CASSDGQGDYGYTF
TRBV7-9	NA	17	TRBJ1-6	NA	TGTGCCAGCAGCGCAATTACCCCCGGACTCGATAATTCACCCCTCCACTTT	CASSAITPGLDNSPLHF
TRBV7-9	NA	16	TRBJ1-4	NA	TGTGCCAGCAGCTTAGGCTCCTCAGGTTTTTTTGAAAAACTGTTTTTT	CASSLGSSGFFEKLFF
TRBV11-1	NA	15	TRBJ2-3	NA	TGTGCCAGCAGCTTAGAGGAGCGGGCCGTCGATACGCAGTATTTT	CASSLEERAVDTQYF
TRBV7-6	TRBD2	16	TRBJ2-7	NA	TGTGCCAGCAGCCTAAGACCTAGCGGGGGCTCCTACGAGCAGTACTTC	CASSLRPSGGSYEQYF
TRBV11-2	TRBD2	16	TRBJ2-7	NA	TGTGCCAGCAGCTTAGAGGGGGGCGGGGGGCCCTACGAGCAGTACTTC	CASSLEGGGGPYEQYF
TRBV2	TRBD1	14	TRBJ2-2	NA	TGTGCCAGCACCCAACAGGGGCATACCGGGGAGCTGTTTTTT	CASTQQGHTGELFF
TRBV5-8	NA	14	TRBJ2-7	few	TGTGCCAGCAGCTTAGGAGGGGCAAGGGACGAGCAGTACTTC	CASSLGGARDEQYF
TRBV7-6	TRBD1	16	TRBJ1-2	NA	TGTGCCAGCAGTGATGACAGGGGGCGAGGAATGAGTGGCTACACCTTC	CASSDDRGRGMSGYTF
TRBV5-1	TRBD1	16	TRBJ1-3	NA	TGCGCCAGCAGCTCATTACAGGGGGCGGATGGAAACACCATATATTTT	CASSSLQGADGNTIYF
TRBV7-6	TRBD2	16	TRBJ2-1	NA	TGTGCCAGCAGCCGTGCGGGGGGGCCCCCCTACAATGAGCAGTTCTTC	CASSRAGGPPYNEQFF
TRBV19	TRBD1	13	TRBJ2-2	NA	TGTGCCAGTAGTATGGACAGGTTAGGGGAGCTGTTTTTT	CASSMDRLGELFF
TRBV5-5	NA	15	TRBJ2-2	NA	TGTGCCAGCAGCTTGGAACCAGGCGGGACCGGGGAGCTGTTTTTT	CASSLEPGGTGELFF
TRBV9	NA	13	TRBJ2-7	NA	TGTGCCAGCAGCGTAGCTACAGGGAGCGAGCAGTACTTC	CASSVATGSEQYF
TRBV19	TRBD1	15	TRBJ2-2	NA	TGTGCCAGTAGCCCCGGGACAGGGAACGCCGGGGAGCTGTTTTTT	CASSPGTGNAGELFF
TRBV11-2	NA	14	TRBJ2-3	NA	TGTGCCAGCAGCTTAGGCACATACACAGATACGCAGTATTTT	CASSLGTYTDTQYF
TRBV19	NA	15	TRBJ1-1	NA	TGTGCCAGCCTTTCGGCAGAGGGCATGAACACTGAAGCTTTCTTT	CASLSAEGMNTEAFF
TRBV6-5	NA	14	TRBJ1-4	NA	TGTGCCAGCAGACAGGGTGGAACTAATGAAAAACTGTTTTTT	CASRQGGTNEKLFF
TRBV9	TRBD2	14	TRBJ2-5	NA	TGTGCCAGCAGCGTAGTTGGGGGGGTGGAGACCCAGTACTTC	CASSVVGGVETQYF
TRBV2	NA	15	TRBJ2-3	NA	TGTGCCAGCCTGCTTGGGGGGTTCGTTTCAGATACGCAGTATTTT	CASLLGGFVSDTQYF
TRBV13	NA	16	TRBJ1-2	few	TGTGCCAGCAGCCAACGAGGGCAGGTCGCCAAAATGGGCTACACCTTC	CASSQRGQVAKMGYTF
TRBV27	NA	14	TRBJ2-7	NA	TGTGCCAGCAGTGGCCAGGGGACCGCCTACGAGCAGTACTTC	CASSGQGTAYEQYF
TRBV11-2	TRBD1	15	TRBJ2-7	NA	TGTGCCAGCAGCTCCGGGACAGGTTTCCCCTACGAGCAGTACTTC	CASSSGTGFPYEQYF
TRBV7-9	NA	15	TRBJ1-2	NA	TGTTCCAGCAGCTTAGCGGGCACTCCCTTCTATGGCTACACCTTC	CSSSLAGTPFYGYTF
TRBV5-4	NA	15	TRBJ1-4	NA	TGTGCCAGCAGCCCAGGACAGCCGACTAATGAAAAACTGTTTTTT	CASSPGQPTNEKLFF